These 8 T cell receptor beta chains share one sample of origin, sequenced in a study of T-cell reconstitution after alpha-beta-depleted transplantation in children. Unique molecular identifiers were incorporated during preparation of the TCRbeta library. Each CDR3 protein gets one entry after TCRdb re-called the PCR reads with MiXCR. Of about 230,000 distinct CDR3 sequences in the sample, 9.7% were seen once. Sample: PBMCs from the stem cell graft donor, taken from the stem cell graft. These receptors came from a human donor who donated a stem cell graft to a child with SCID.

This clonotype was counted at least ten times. CDR3 residues: CSARDHRPQGEKQYF. The DNA of the CDR3 is TGCAGTGCTAGAGATCACAGGCCCCAGGGTGAGAAGCAGTACTTC. This chain uses TRBV20-1 with TRBJ2-7, with D possibly TRBD1 on 5 matching bases. CDR1 is DFQATT, CDR2 SNEGSKA, per germline (reference sequence). Between the trimmed V and J ends, which lost 0 bases and 8 bases, there was a span of 20 bases. This CDR3 spans 15 amino acids.

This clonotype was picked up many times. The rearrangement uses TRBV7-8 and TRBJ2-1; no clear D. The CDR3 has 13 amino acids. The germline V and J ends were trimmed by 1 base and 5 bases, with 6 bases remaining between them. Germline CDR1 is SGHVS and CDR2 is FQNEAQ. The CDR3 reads CASSLDENNEQFF. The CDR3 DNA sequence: TGTGCCAGCAGCTTAGATGAAAACAATGAGCAGTTCTTC.

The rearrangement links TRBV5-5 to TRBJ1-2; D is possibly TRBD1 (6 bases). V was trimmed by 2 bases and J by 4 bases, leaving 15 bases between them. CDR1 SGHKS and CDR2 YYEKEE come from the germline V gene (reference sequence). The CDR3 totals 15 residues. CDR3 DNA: TGTGCCAGCAGCTTATGGGGAGGGGGGGTCTATGGCTACACCTTC. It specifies CASSLWGGGVYGYTF.

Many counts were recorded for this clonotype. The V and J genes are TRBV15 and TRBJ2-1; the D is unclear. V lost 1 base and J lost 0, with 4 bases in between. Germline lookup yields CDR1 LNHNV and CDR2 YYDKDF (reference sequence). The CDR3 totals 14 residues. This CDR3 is CATSRGFSYNEQFF. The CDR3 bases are TGTGCCACCAGCAGAGGATTCTCCTACAATGAGCAGTTCTTC.

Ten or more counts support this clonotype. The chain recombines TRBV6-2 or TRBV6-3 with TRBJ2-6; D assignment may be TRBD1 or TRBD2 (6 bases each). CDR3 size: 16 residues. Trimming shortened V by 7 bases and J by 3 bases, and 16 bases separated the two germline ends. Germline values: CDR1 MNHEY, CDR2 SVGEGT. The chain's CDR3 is CASTPSGARGANVLTF. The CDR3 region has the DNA TGTGCCAGCACCCCTTCGGGGGCACGTGGGGCCAACGTCCTGACTTTC.

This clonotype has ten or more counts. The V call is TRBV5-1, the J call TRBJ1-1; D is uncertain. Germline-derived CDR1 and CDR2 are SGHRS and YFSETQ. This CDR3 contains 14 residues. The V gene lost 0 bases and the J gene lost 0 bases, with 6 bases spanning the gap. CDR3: CASSLEYLNTEAFF. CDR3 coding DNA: TGCGCCAGCAGCTTGGAATACCTGAACACTGAAGCTTTCTTT.

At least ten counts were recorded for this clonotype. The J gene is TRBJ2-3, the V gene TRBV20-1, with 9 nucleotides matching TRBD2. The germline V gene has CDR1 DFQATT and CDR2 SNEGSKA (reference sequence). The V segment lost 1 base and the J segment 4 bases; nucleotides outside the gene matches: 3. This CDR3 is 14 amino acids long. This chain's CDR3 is CSARGGGVADTQYF. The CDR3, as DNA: TGCAGTGCTAGAGGCGGGGGGGTGGCAGATACGCAGTATTTT.

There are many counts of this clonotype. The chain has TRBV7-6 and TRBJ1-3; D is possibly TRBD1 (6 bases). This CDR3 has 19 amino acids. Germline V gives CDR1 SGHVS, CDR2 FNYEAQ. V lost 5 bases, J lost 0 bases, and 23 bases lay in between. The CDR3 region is CASSPRPGAYFASGNTIYF. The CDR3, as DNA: TGTGCCAGCAGCCCTCGGCCAGGGGCCTACTTCGCCTCTGGAAACACCATATATTTT. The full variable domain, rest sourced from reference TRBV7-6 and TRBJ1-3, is GAGVSQSPRYKVTKRGQDVALRCDPISGHVSLYWYRQALGQGPEFLTYFNYEAQQDKSGLPNDRFSAERPEGSISTLTIQRTEQRDSAMYRCASSPRPGAYFASGNTIYFGEGSWLTVV.